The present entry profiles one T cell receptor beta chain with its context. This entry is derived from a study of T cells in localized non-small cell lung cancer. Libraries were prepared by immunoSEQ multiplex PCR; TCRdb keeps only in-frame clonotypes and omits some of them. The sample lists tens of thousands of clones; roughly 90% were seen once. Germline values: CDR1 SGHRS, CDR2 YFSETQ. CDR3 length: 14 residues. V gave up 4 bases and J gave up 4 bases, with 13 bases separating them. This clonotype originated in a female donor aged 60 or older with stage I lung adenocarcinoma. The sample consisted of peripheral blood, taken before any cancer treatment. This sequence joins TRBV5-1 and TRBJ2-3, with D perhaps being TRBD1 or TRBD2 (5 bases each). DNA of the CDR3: TGCGCCAGCAGCCCAGGGAGAAAGGCAGATACGCAGTATTTT. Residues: CASSPGRKADTQYF.